The 21 T cell receptor beta chains below all came from one sample that was sequenced in a study of blood T cell repertoires in COVID-19. TCRdb's table, derived via immunoSEQ multiplex PCR, lists solely in-frame clones and lacks some. The data show around 150,000 clones, 92% seen once. Specimen: peripheral blood. The receptors shown here come from a man aged 30-40 years with COVID-19, enrolled during active disease.

The rearrangement uses TRBV2 and TRBJ2-3; D is perhaps TRBD1 (6 bases). The CDR3 contains 14 residues. From germline, CDR1 is SNHLY and CDR2 FYNNEI. Trimming stripped 4 bases from V and 2 bases from J, with 10 bases between. The CDR3 nucleotides read TGTGCCAGCAGTGTTGGACAGTTCACAGATACGCAGTATTTT. Translation gives CASSVGQFTDTQYF.

This clone appeared many times. The chain joins TRBV28 to TRBJ2-1; 8 nucleotides line up with TRBD2. With 3 bases clipped from V and 0 bases from J, the junction kept 7 bases outside the gene matches. The length of the CDR3 is 17 residues. CDR1 MDHEN and CDR2 SYDVKM come from the germline V gene. The CDR3 protein is CASSFPQRETSYNEQFF. The DNA of the CDR3 is TGTGCCAGCAGTTTCCCGCAGCGGGAGACCTCCTACAATGAGCAGTTCTTC.

The chain couples TRBV2 to TRBJ1-5, with TRBD1 as a possible D gene (6 bases). The CDR3 sequence is 14 residues long. Germline assignment: CDR1 SNHLY and CDR2 FYNNEI. The germline V and J ends were trimmed by 5 bases and 5 bases, with 13 bases remaining between them. The CDR3 nucleotides are TGTGCCAGCAGTTGGGGGGGCATGGATCAGCCCCAGCATTTT. It is translated as CASSWGGMDQPQHF.

The V call is TRBV6-5, the J call TRBJ1-3; D is unclear. V shed 6 bases and J shed 0 bases, with 12 bases lying between them. Germline CDR1 reads MNHEY; CDR2 reads SVGAGI. CDR3 length equals 15 residues. The CDR3 DNA sequence: TGTGCCAGCAGAGTCCAGACTGACTCTGGAAACACCATATATTTT. This gives the protein CASRVQTDSGNTIYF.

The CDR3 loop is CSAGTAYEQYF. In DNA form, the CDR3 reads TGCAGCGCCGGGACAGCCTACGAGCAGTACTTC. This chain connects TRBV29-1 to TRBJ2-7; 7 nucleotides match TRBD1. Trimming took 7 bases from V and 2 from J; bases not matched to a gene: 2. CDR3 length: 11 residues. Germline loops: CDR1 SQVTM, CDR2 ANQGSEA.

The rearrangement joins TRBV7-2 to TRBJ2-1; 10 bases are a match to TRBD2. Germline V lookup: CDR1 SGHTA, CDR2 FQGNSA. V dropped 5 bases and J dropped 5; count of bases not matched to a gene: 6. The CDR3 spans 15 residues. Here the CDR3 reads CASSPSGTSDNEQFF. The CDR3 DNA is TGTGCCAGCAGCCCCTCCGGGACTAGCGACAATGAGCAGTTCTTC.

The V gene is TRBV24-1, the J gene TRBJ2-1, with TRBD2 as a possible D gene (5 bases). This CDR3 is built from 13 residues. CDR1 is KGHDR and CDR2 is SFDVKD in the germline V gene. Deletions cut 6 bases from V and 5 bases from J, with 10 bases between. The DNA for the CDR3 is TGTGCCACCAGTCGTTGGGAGCACAATGAGCAGTTCTTC. Protein sequence: CATSRWEHNEQFF.

The J gene is TRBJ2-7, the V gene TRBV11-2; a weak D match, TRBD2 (6 bases). Per germline, CDR1 SGHAT and CDR2 FQNNGV. This CDR3 is 16 amino acids long. V lost 4 bases, J lost 0 bases, and 16 bases lay in between. CDR3 loop: CASSSLGGRTSYEQYF. The CDR3 coding sequence is TGTGCCAGCAGCTCTCTCGGAGGGAGAACCTCCTACGAGCAGTACTTC.

The DNA of the CDR3 is TGCAGTGCCTCCTACACAGATACGCAGTATTTT. Amino acid sequence: CSASYTDTQYF. The V call is TRBV20-1, the J call TRBJ2-3; D remains ambiguous. Looked up from germline, CDR1 is DFQATT and CDR2 is SNEGSKA (reference sequence). This CDR3 comprises 11 residues. V lost 6 bases to trimming and J lost 2 bases, with 6 bases between them.

This chain links TRBV7-2 with TRBJ2-1; the D gene is possibly TRBD2 (6 bases). Trimming took 1 base from V and 5 from J, leaving 12 bases between them. The CDR3 loop spans 15 amino acids. Looked up from germline, CDR1 is SGHTA and CDR2 is FQGNSA. CDR3 bases: TGTGCCAGCAGCTTAGAGGCAGGGAGGAACAATGAGCAGTTCTTC. Its protein product is CASSLEAGRNNEQFF.

The table lists this clone with a count of one. The chain's CDR3 is CASRKTSDRGRGGYTF. CDR3 sequence (DNA): TGTGCCAGCAGGAAAACTTCGGACAGGGGGCGGGGAGGCTACACCTTC. This chain joins TRBV27 and TRBJ1-2; 11 nucleotides match TRBD1. Germline V CDR1 and CDR2: MNHEY, SMNVEV (reference sequence). This CDR3 contains 16 residues. V lost 6 bases to trimming and J lost 8 bases; unmatched junction nucleotides: 14.

The V gene is TRBV2, the J gene TRBJ1-4; D gene ambiguous. The CDR3 sequence is 14 residues long. V was clipped by 3 bases and J by 8 bases, with 13 bases between them. The germline V gene encodes CDR1 SNHLY and CDR2 FYNNEI. In DNA, the CDR3 is TGTGCCAGCAGTGAGTGGCATAAGCGGGAAAAACTGTTTTTT. Translated: CASSEWHKREKLFF.

V is TRBV10-3 and J is TRBJ1-2; a weak D match, TRBD1 (5 bases). Germline V gene lookup returns CDR1 ENHRY and CDR2 SYGVKD. The V end was cut by 3 bases, the J end by 4 bases, with 18 bases between. CDR3 length: 16 amino acids. CDR3 sequence reads: CAISEVGPPLGYGYTF. The CDR3, as DNA: TGTGCCATCAGTGAAGTGGGGCCTCCTCTGGGCTATGGCTACACCTTC.

The genes are TRBV4-1 and TRBJ2-3, with no clear D. Germline V gives CDR1 MGHRA, CDR2 YSYEKL. Trimming took 0 bases from V and 7 from J, leaving 32 bases between them. The CDR3 runs to 21 residues. CDR3 in DNA: TGCGCCAGCAGCCAAGATAGCAGCTTGGTTGAGAGACCGTCGGTGTGGAATACGCAGTATTTT. It is translated as CASSQDSSLVERPSVWNTQYF.

The CDR3 protein is CASSISQGNQPQHF. The CDR3 DNA reads as TGTGCCAGCAGCATCTCACAGGGGAATCAGCCCCAGCATTTT. This rearrangement joins TRBV7-9 to TRBJ1-5; 7 bases are a match to TRBD1. V shed 5 bases and J 4 bases; nucleotides not matched to a gene: 5. This CDR3 is built from 14 residues. Germline CDR1 reads SEHNR; CDR2 reads FQNEAQ (reference sequence).

The chain couples TRBV6-1 to TRBJ2-7, with 9 positions matching TRBD1. V lost 3 bases, J lost 2 bases, and 5 bases stayed unmatched. The germline V gene has CDR1 MNHNS and CDR2 SASEGT. The CDR3 loop spans 15 amino acids. DNA for the CDR3: TGTGCCAGCAGTGACCAGGACAGGGGACCCTACGAGCAGTACTTC. It yields the protein CASSDQDRGPYEQYF.

J is TRBJ1-1 and V is TRBV5-1; D perhaps matches TRBD1 (6 bases). The CDR3 runs to 14 residues. The germline V gene encodes CDR1 SGHRS and CDR2 YFSETQ. The V and J ends lost 7 bases and 4 bases respectively, with 17 bases between them. The chain's CDR3 is CASRSTGLGTEAFF. DNA of the CDR3: TGCGCCAGCCGAAGTACAGGGTTGGGCACTGAAGCTTTCTTT. Variable domain in full (rest from reference TRBV5-1 and TRBJ1-1): KAGVTQTPRYLIKTRGQQVTLSCSPISGHRSVSWYQQTPGQGLQFLFEYFSETQRNKGNFPGRFSGRQFSNSRSEMNVSTLELGDSALYLCASRSTGLGTEAFFGQGTRLTVV.

The chain recombines TRBV29-1 with TRBJ1-2; D may be TRBD1 (6 bases). This CDR3 is built from 13 residues. From germline, CDR1 is SQVTM and CDR2 ANQGSEA. Trimming stripped 5 bases from V and 7 bases from J, with 17 bases between. The CDR3 sequence: CSVTPTGSGGYTF. In DNA, the CDR3 is TGCAGCGTTACACCGACAGGAAGTGGTGGCTACACCTTC.

The chain carries TRBV6-2 or TRBV6-3 and TRBJ2-1; TRBD1 is a possible D gene (7 bases). This CDR3 has 16 residues. Trimming left V 0 bases short and J 3 bases short, with 12 bases between. Per germline, CDR1 MNHEY and CDR2 SVGEGT. The CDR3 DNA reads TGTGCCAGCAGTTACTCGCCAGGGGGGCACTACAATGAGCAGTTCTTC. Protein sequence: CASSYSPGGHYNEQFF.

This chain joins TRBV7-2 and TRBJ1-6, with 8 bases fitting TRBD1. Germline values: CDR1 SGHTA, CDR2 FQGNSA. This CDR3 contains 16 residues. V was pared by 5 bases and J by 0 bases, with 3 bases of the junction left unmatched. The CDR3 here is CASSQGQGSYNSPLHF. CDR3 coding DNA: TGTGCCAGCAGCCAAGGACAGGGCTCCTATAATTCACCCCTCCACTTT.

The rearrangement uses TRBV5-1 and TRBJ1-6, with D uncertain. The V gene lost 5 bases and the J gene lost 8 bases, with 14 bases spanning the gap. This CDR3 region has 14 residues. CDR1 is SGHRS and CDR2 is YFSETQ in the germline V gene. In DNA, the CDR3 is TGCGCCAGCAGTCCCTCCGGTAGTTATTCACCCCTCCACTTT. Its translation is CASSPSGSYSPLHF.